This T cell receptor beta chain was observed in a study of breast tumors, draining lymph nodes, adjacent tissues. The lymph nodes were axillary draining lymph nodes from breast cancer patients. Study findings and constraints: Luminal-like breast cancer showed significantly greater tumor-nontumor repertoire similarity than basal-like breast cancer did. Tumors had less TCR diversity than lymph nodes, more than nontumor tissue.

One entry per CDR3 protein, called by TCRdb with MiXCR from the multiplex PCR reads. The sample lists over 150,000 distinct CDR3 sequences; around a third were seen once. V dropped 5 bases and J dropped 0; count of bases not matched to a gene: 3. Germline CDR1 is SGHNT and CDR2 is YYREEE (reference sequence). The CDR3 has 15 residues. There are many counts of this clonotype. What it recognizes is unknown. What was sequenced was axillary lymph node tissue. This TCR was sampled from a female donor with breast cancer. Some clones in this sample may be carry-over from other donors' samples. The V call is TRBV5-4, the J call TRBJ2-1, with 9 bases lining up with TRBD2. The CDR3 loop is CASSLAGVSYNEQFF. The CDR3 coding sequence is TGTGCCAGCAGTTTAGCGGGAGTCTCCTACAATGAGCAGTTCTTC.